This TCR beta chain appears in the sequencing data of a study of blood T cell repertoires in COVID-19. Per the authors' pipeline: Estimation of nucleated cell counts relied on the amplification of reference gene primers. Data came from immunoSEQ multiplex PCR; TCRdb stores just in-frame clones and leaves some out. For V, J and clone size, that table is used; D and trimming come from the DNA. The sample records over 250,000 clones, 80% to 90% being singletons. Participants spanned ages about 18 to 89 years and resided in 24 US areas. The recovered donors of Cohort 3 showed two negative PCRs, clearance, or symptom resolution. Sequenced sample: PBMCs or T cells enriched from blood (not recorded which). The sequence derives from a woman between 18 and 29 years old who had recovered from COVID-19.

The CDR3 protein is CASSQDQAGAQKETQYF. In DNA, the CDR3 is TGTGCCAGCAGCCAAGATCAAGCGGGGGCCCAAAAAGAGACCCAGTACTTC. The J gene is TRBJ2-5, the V gene TRBV3-1 (or the pseudogene TRBV3-2), with 8 bases lining up with TRBD2. The trim removed 0 bases at V and 3 bases at J, leaving 9 bases unmatched. The CDR3 has 17 residues. Per the germline V gene, CDR1 is LGHDT and CDR2 is YNNKEL (reference sequence).